The 20 T cell receptor beta chains reported below all come from one sample, sequenced in a study of blood T cell repertoires in COVID-19. TCRdb's table, derived via immunoSEQ multiplex PCR, lists solely in-frame clones and lacks some. Of roughly 100,000 clones in the sample, more than 85% were seen once. Material: peripheral blood. These TCRs come from a human donor in a cohort sampled during active COVID-19.

V and J are TRBV11-2 and TRBJ2-5; 11 bases match TRBD2. V lost 4 bases, J lost 5 bases, and 0 bases stayed unmatched. CDR1 and CDR2 (germline): SGHAT, FQNNGV. The CDR3 has 13 residues. This CDR3 is CASSSSGGETQYF. As DNA, the CDR3 is TGTGCCAGCAGCTCTAGCGGGGGGGAGACCCAGTACTTC.

This clone was recorded only once. This chain uses TRBV19 with TRBJ2-3, with D possibly being TRBD2 (5 bases). The CDR3 runs 14 residues. Germline assignment: CDR1 LNHDA and CDR2 SQIVND (reference sequence). Trimming cost V 5 bases and J 0 bases, with 9 bases left between them. The CDR3, as DNA: TGTGCCAGTAGTCCCGGGGTTAGCACAGATACGCAGTATTTT. Its translation: CASSPGVSTDTQYF.

The rearrangement links TRBV18 to TRBJ1-4; 7 nucleotides line up with TRBD1. Unmatched junction bases numbered 6, after V lost 0 bases and J lost 8 bases. The CDR3 consists of 15 residues. The germline V gene encodes CDR1 KGHSH and CDR2 LQKENI. DNA for the CDR3: TGTGCCAGCTCACCACCCCAGGGGGAGAAGGAAAAACTGTTTTTT. Translating it yields CASSPPQGEKEKLFF. The full variable domain, in which reference TRBV18 and TRBJ1-4 provide the parts outside the CDR3, is NAGVMQNPRHLVRRRGQEARLRCSPMKGHSHVYWYRQLPEEGLKFMVYLQKENIIDESGMPKERFSAEFPKEGPSILRIQQVVRGDSAAYFCASSPPQGEKEKLFFGSGTQLSVL.

V usage is TRBV28 and J usage is TRBJ2-3; 9 nucleotides agree with TRBD2. Germline loops: CDR1 MDHEN, CDR2 SYDVKM. V was clipped by 6 bases and J by 3 bases; unmatched bases: 7. There are 15 residues in the CDR3. The DNA for the CDR3 is TGTGCCAGCAGCCCTAGGGGACTAGCAACAGATACGCAGTATTTT. Protein product: CASSPRGLATDTQYF. The whole variable domain, filled in from reference TRBV28 and TRBJ2-3, reads DVKVTQSSRYLVKRTGEKVFLECVQDMDHENMFWYRQDPGLGLRLIYFSYDVKMKEKGDIPEGYSVSREKKERFSLILESASTNQTSMYLCASSPRGLATDTQYFGPGTRLTVL.

The V and J genes are TRBV4-3 and TRBJ2-1, with a possible D match to TRBD1 (5 bases). Trimming pared 0 bases from V and 7 bases from J, leaving 7 bases between. The CDR3 is 13 amino acids. CDR1 LGHNA and CDR2 YSLEER come from the germline V gene. The CDR3 DNA follows: TGCGCCAGCAGCCAAGATAGACAGAATGAGCAGTTCTTC. Protein product: CASSQDRQNEQFF.

The chain couples TRBV4-2 to TRBJ2-3; 7 bases are shared with TRBD2. CDR3 length: 15 residues. V dropped 0 bases and J dropped 4; count of bases not matched to a gene: 4. Germline CDR1 is LGHNA and CDR2 is YNFKEQ. The CDR3 loop reads CASSQDRLAPDTQYF. CDR3 sequence (DNA): TGTGCCAGCAGCCAAGATCGACTAGCCCCAGATACGCAGTATTTT.

This chain connects TRBV19 to TRBJ2-2, with D maybe TRBD2 (6 bases). CDR3 size: 16 residues. The germline V gene has CDR1 LNHDA and CDR2 SQIVND (reference sequence). Trimming stripped 3 bases from V and 3 bases from J, with 14 bases between. The CDR3 sequence is CASSIEGRRYTGELFF. The CDR3 nucleotides are TGTGCCAGTAGTATCGAGGGGAGGAGGTACACCGGGGAGCTGTTTTTT.

In this sample, this clone turned up once. The gene calls are TRBV4-1 and TRBJ1-1; TRBD1 might be the D (6 bases). Germline V gives CDR1 MGHRA, CDR2 YSYEKL. The CDR3 has 16 residues. Trimming pared 0 bases from V and 5 bases from J, leaving 16 bases between. The CDR3 here is CASSQEERVRGTEAFF. The CDR3 nucleotides read TGCGCCAGCAGCCAAGAGGAACGGGTCAGGGGAACTGAAGCTTTCTTT.

The J gene is TRBJ1-2, the V gene TRBV6-5; weak D call: TRBD1 (5 bases). Trimming left V 2 bases short and J 2 bases short, with 9 bases between. Germline loops: CDR1 MNHEY, CDR2 SVGAGI. The CDR3 spans 14 residues. CDR3 DNA: TGTGCCAGCAGTTACGAAGGGGTGAACTATGGCTACACCTTC. Its translation is CASSYEGVNYGYTF.

V usage is TRBV19 and J usage is TRBJ1-1; TRBD1 matches at 8 bases. The CDR3 totals 16 residues. In germline, CDR1 is LNHDA, CDR2 SQIVND (reference sequence). V lost 4 bases, J lost 4 bases, and 11 bases stayed unmatched. The CDR3 spells CASSTQDRVYRTEAFF. CDR3 bases: TGTGCCAGTAGTACACAGGACAGGGTCTATCGCACTGAAGCTTTCTTT.

J is TRBJ2-5 and V is TRBV27, with 8 bases matching TRBD1. Per the germline V gene, CDR1 is MNHEY and CDR2 is SMNVEV (reference sequence). The ends lost 2 bases at V and 5 bases at J; junction bases unmatched: 4. The CDR3 is 14 amino acids. CDR3 DNA: TGTGCCAGCAGTTTACAGGGGGCGCGTGAGACCCAGTACTTC. Its protein product is CASSLQGARETQYF.

The V and J genes are TRBV19 and TRBJ1-4, with 9 nucleotides matching TRBD1. The V gene's germline CDR1 is LNHDA and CDR2 SQIVND (reference sequence). The CDR3 runs 15 residues. J lost 5 bases, V lost 5 bases, and 6 bases had no gene match. CDR3 sequence: CASSQTGTGNEKLFF. CDR3 nucleotide sequence: TGTGCCAGTAGTCAAACCGGGACAGGGAATGAAAAACTGTTTTTT.

The chain combines TRBV28 with TRBJ2-7, with 12 nucleotides matching TRBD2. This CDR3 spans 15 amino acids. Germline CDR1 reads MDHEN; CDR2 reads SYDVKM. Losses at the gene ends were 2 bases for V and 3 bases for J; bases not matched to a gene: 2. This CDR3 reads CASSLASGGVYEQYF. CDR3 nucleotide sequence: TGTGCCAGCAGTTTAGCTAGCGGGGGGGTCTACGAGCAGTACTTC.

The chain joins TRBV4-1 to TRBJ2-7; D is possibly TRBD2 (5 bases). V lost 4 bases and J lost 1, with 8 bases in between. Germline V gene lookup returns CDR1 MGHRA and CDR2 YSYEKL. This CDR3 has 13 amino acids. CDR3 nucleotides: TGCGCCAGCAGCCCCCTAGCTTCCTACGAGCAGTACTTC. It yields the protein CASSPLASYEQYF.

CDR3 bases: TGTGCCAGCAGCGCTTCCAGTAGCAATCAGCCCCAGCATTTT. Protein sequence: CASSASSSNQPQHF. The rearrangement joins TRBV9 to TRBJ1-5; D is undetermined. V was trimmed by 3 bases and J by 0 bases, leaving 7 bases between them. This CDR3 contains 14 residues. Germline CDR1 SGDLS, CDR2 YYNGEE. Using reference TRBV9 and TRBJ1-5 for the parts outside the CDR3, the full variable domain is DSGVTQTPKHLITATGQRVTLRCSPRSGDLSVYWYQQSLDQGLQFLIQYYNGEERAKGNILERFSAQQFPDLHSELNLSSLELGDSALYFCASSASSSNQPQHFGDGTRLSIL.

For the CDR3, the DNA is TGTGCCAGCAGACCCCACAGTTACAATGAGCAGTTCTTC. Encoded protein: CASRPHSYNEQFF. V gene TRBV6-5 combines with J gene TRBJ2-1, with D unclear. V lost 6 bases and J 4 bases, leaving 10 bases between the germline ends. The CDR3 loop spans 13 amino acids. Germline-derived CDR1 and CDR2 are MNHEY and SVGAGI.

This chain uses TRBV18 with TRBJ1-2, with TRBD1 identical over 9 bases. This CDR3 spans 16 amino acids. J lost 3 bases, V lost 2 bases, and 7 bases had no gene match. Germline V gene sequence: CDR1 KGHSH, CDR2 LQKENI. CDR3 sequence (DNA): TGTGCCAGCTCACCATCAGGGACAGGGACGTACTATGGCTACACCTTC. Its protein is CASSPSGTGTYYGYTF.

This chain joins TRBV24-1 and TRBJ2-6; the D gene is possibly TRBD1 (6 bases). V gave up 5 bases and J gave up 0 bases, with 25 bases separating them. The CDR3 has 21 amino acids. Germline V lookup: CDR1 KGHDR, CDR2 SFDVKD. This chain's CDR3 is CATSATAGESAGSSGANVLTF. In DNA form, the CDR3 reads TGTGCCACCAGTGCGACTGCAGGGGAGAGCGCGGGTAGCTCTGGGGCCAACGTCCTGACTTTC.

The rearrangement uses TRBV7-9 and TRBJ2-1; possibly TRBD2 for D (5 bases). CDR1 and CDR2 from the germline V gene are SEHNR and FQNEAQ (reference sequence). V was shortened by 2 bases and J by 7 bases, with 27 bases between the two germline ends. The CDR3 loop spans 19 amino acids. CDR3 residues: CASSLSLGGSVLLSNEQFF. CDR3 bases: TGTGCCAGCAGCTTAAGTCTTGGAGGATCGGTTCTCCTGTCTAATGAGCAGTTCTTC. Complete variable domain (other parts from reference TRBV7-9 and TRBJ2-1): DTGVSQNPRHKITKRGQNVTFRCDPISEHNRLYWYRQTLGQGPEFLTYFQNEAQLEKSRLLSDRFSAERPKGSFSTLEIQRTEQGDSAMYLCASSLSLGGSVLLSNEQFFGPGTRLTVL.

The CDR3 spells CASSNVADSSGNTIYF. CDR3 nucleotides: TGTGCCAGCAGCAATGTGGCGGATTCCTCTGGAAACACCATATATTTT. This chain joins TRBV21-1 and TRBJ1-3. TRBV21-1 is classified as a pseudogene. The CDR3 covers 16 residues.